The entry below describes one T cell receptor beta chain. The source of the sample is a study of radiotherapy plus CTLA-4 blockade in lung cancer. Measured with immunoSEQ multiplex PCR; TCRdb has only the in-frame clones, and not every one. The sample contains about 85,000 clones, about 86% of which appear only once. CDR3 size: 14 residues. V lost 2 bases to trimming and J lost 2 bases, with 8 bases between them. Germline CDR1 SGHVS, CDR2 FNYEAQ. This specimen was peripheral blood, taken from a patient treated with radiotherapy plus ipilimumab. The TCR originated in a human donor with non-small cell lung cancer who had a partial response to radiotherapy plus ipilimumab. The chain combines TRBV7-6 with TRBJ2-3; no clear D gene. In DNA form, the CDR3 reads TGTGCCAGCAGCTTACAAACTAACACAGATACGCAGTATTTT. Amino acid sequence: CASSLQTNTDTQYF.